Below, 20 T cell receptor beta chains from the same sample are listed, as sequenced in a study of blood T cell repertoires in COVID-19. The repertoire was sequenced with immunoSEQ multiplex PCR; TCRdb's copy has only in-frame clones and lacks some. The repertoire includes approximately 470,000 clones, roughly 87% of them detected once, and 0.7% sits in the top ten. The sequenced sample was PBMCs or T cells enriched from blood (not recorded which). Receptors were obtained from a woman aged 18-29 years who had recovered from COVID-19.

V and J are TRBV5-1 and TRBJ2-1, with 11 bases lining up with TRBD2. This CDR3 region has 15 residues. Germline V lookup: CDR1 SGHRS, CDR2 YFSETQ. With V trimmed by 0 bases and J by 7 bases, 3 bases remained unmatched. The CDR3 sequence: CASSLGLAGLNEQFF. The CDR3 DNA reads TGCGCCAGCAGCTTGGGACTAGCGGGGCTTAATGAGCAGTTCTTC.

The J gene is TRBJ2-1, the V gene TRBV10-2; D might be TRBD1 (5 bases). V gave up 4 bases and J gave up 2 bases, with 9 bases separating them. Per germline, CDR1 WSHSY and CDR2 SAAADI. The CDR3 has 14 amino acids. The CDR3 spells CASSGTIAYNEQFF. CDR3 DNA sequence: TGCGCCAGCAGTGGGACAATTGCCTACAATGAGCAGTTCTTC.

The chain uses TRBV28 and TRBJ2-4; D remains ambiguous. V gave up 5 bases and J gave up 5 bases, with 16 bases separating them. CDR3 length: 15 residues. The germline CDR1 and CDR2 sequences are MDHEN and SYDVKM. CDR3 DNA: TGTGCCAGCAGTCCCCCAGGCGACCGAGAAAACATTCAGTACTTC. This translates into CASSPPGDRENIQYF.

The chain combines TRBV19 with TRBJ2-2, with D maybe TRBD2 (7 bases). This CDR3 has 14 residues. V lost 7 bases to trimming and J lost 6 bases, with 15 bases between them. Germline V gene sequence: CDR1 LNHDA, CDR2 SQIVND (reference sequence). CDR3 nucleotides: TGTGCCAGTACGACGGGGGGCGGCGCCGGGGAGCTGTTTTTT. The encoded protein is CASTTGGGAGELFF.

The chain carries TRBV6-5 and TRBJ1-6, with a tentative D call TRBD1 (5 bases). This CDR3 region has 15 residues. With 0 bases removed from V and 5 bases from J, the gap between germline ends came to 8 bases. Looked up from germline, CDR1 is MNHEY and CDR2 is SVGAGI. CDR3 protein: CASSYSGGNNSPLHF. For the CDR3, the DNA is TGTGCCAGCAGTTACTCGGGGGGTAATAATTCACCCCTCCACTTT.

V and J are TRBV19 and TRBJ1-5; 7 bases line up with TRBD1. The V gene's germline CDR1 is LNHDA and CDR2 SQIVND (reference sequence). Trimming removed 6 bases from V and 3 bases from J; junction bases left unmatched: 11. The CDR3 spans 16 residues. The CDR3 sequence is CASRISLGQINQPQHF. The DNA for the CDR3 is TGTGCCAGTAGGATAAGTCTGGGACAGATCAATCAGCCCCAGCATTTT.

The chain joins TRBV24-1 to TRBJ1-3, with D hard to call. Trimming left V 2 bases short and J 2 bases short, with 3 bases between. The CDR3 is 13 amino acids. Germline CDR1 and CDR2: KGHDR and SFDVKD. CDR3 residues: CATSDSAGNTIYF. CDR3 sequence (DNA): TGTGCCACCAGTGATTCAGCTGGAAACACCATATATTTT.

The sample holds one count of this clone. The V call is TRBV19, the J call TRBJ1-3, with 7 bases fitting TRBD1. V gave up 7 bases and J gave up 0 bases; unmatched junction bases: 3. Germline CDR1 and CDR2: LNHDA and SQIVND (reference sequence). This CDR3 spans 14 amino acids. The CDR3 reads CASKGAVSGNTIYF. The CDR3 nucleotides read TGTGCCAGTAAGGGGGCAGTCTCTGGAAACACCATATATTTT.

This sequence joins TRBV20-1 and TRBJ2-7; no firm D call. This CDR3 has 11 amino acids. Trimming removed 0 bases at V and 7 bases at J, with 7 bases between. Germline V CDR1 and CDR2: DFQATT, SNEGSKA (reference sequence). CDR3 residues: CSARDLAEQYF. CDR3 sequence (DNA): TGCAGTGCTAGAGATCTTGCGGAGCAGTACTTC.

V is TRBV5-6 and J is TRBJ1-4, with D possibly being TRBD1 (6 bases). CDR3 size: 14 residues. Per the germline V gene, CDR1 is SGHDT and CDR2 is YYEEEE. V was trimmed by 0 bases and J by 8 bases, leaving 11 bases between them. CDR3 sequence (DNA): TGTGCCAGCAGCTTGGGGGACATAGGGGAAAAACTGTTTTTT. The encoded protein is CASSLGDIGEKLFF.

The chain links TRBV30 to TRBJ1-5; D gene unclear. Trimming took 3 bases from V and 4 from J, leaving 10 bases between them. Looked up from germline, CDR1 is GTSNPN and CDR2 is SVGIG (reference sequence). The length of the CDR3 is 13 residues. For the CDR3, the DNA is TGTGCCTGGAGGGAGCATTATAATCAGCCCCAGCATTTT. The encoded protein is CAWREHYNQPQHF.

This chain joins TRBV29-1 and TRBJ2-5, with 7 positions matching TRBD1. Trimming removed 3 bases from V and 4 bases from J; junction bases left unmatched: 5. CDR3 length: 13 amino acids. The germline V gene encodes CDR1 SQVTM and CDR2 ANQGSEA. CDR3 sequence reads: CSVDVQGRETQYF. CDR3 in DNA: TGCAGCGTTGACGTACAGGGGAGAGAGACCCAGTACTTC. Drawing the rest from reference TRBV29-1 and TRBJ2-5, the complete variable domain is SAVISQKPSRDICQRGTSLTIQCQVDSQVTMMFWYRQQPGQSLTLIATANQGSEATYESGFVIDKFPISRPNLTFSTLTVSNMSPEDSSIYLCSVDVQGRETQYFGPGTRLLVL.

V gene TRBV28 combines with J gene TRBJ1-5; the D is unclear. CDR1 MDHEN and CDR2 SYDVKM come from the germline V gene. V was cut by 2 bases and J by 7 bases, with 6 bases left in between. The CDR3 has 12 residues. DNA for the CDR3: TGTGCCAGCAGTTTAGGGGAGCAGCCCCAGCATTTT. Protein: CASSLGEQPQHF.

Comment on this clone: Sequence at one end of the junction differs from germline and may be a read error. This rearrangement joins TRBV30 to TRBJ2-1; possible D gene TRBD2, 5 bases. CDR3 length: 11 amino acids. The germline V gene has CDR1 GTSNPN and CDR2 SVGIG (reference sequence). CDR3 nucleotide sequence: TGTGCCGGGAGATTTGGGCAGTGGCAGTTCTTC. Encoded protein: CAGRFGQWQFF.

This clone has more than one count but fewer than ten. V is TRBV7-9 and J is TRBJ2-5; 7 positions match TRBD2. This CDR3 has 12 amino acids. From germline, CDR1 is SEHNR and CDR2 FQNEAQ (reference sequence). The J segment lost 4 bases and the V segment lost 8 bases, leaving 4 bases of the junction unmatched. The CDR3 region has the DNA TGTGCCAGCGAAAGGGAGGGAGAGACCCAGTACTTC. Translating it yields CASEREGETQYF.

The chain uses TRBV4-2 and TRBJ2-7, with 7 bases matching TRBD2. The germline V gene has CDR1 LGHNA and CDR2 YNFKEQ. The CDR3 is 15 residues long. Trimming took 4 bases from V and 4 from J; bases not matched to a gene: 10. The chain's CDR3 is CASSPGGGAIYEQYF. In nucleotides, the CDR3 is TGTGCCAGCAGCCCTGGCGGGGGAGCCATATACGAGCAGTACTTC.

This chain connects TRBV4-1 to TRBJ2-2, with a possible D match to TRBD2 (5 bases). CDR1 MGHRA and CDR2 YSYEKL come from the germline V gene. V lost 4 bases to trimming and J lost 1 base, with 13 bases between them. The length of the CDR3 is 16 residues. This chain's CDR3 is CASSLTGSVNTGELFF. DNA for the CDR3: TGCGCCAGCAGCCTCACGGGGTCCGTGAACACCGGGGAGCTGTTTTTT.

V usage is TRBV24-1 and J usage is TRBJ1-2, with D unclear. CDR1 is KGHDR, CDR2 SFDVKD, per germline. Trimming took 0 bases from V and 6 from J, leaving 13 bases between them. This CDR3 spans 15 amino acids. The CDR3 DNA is TGTGCCACCAGTGATTTGGACGGAGACTTAGATGGCTACACCTTC. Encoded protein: CATSDLDGDLDGYTF.

The CDR3 sequence: CATSSDGGSYEQYF. The CDR3 bases are TGTGCCACCAGTTCCGATGGAGGTAGCTACGAGCAGTACTTC. The chain is built from TRBV24-1 and TRBJ2-7, with D possibly being TRBD2 (5 bases). CDR3 size: 14 residues. V gave up 6 bases and J gave up 3 bases, with 14 bases separating them. Germline-derived CDR1 and CDR2 are KGHDR and SFDVKD.

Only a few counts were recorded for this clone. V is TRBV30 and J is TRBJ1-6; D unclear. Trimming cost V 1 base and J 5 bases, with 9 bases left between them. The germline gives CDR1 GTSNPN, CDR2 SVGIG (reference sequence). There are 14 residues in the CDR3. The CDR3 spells CAWSAGRDNSPLHF. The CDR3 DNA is TGTGCCTGGAGTGCGGGAAGGGATAATTCACCCCTCCACTTT.